These 12 T cell receptor beta chains were all obtained from the same sample, sequenced in a study of shared clonotypes between healthy human individuals. Some clones are missing from TCRdb's copy, which holds only in-frame ones; the method was immunoSEQ multiplex PCR. The sample lists about 590,000 clones; roughly 95% were seen once. Naive CD8 cells were CD45RO-negative, positively selected for CCR7, excluding terminally differentiated effector memory CD45RA+ cells. The sequencing sample was made of naive CD8+ T cells sorted from blood. These receptors all stem from a woman aged 25 to 39 in good health.

This sequence joins TRBV10-2 and TRBJ2-1, with D perhaps TRBD2 (6 bases). The V end lost 5 bases, the J end lost 8 bases, and 16 bases lay between the germline ends. The CDR3 is 14 amino acids. Germline lookup yields CDR1 WSHSY and CDR2 SAAADI. CDR3 bases: TGCGCCAGCAGTAGAAAGTACCGGGACTATGAGCAGTTCTTC. It yields the protein CASSRKYRDYEQFF.

The chain uses TRBV2 and TRBJ1-5; a possible D gene is TRBD1 (5 bases). Germline CDR1 and CDR2: SNHLY and FYNNEI. The germline V and J ends were trimmed by 6 bases and 5 bases, with 11 bases remaining between them. CDR3 size: 13 residues. In DNA form, the CDR3 reads TGTGCCAGCAGCGCAGGGAGTTATCAGCCCCAGCATTTT. Its protein product is CASSAGSYQPQHF.

This rearrangement joins TRBV6-5 to TRBJ1-4, with a possible D match to TRBD1 (5 bases). The ends were cut back, 5 bases at V and 16 bases at J, with 23 bases in the middle. Germline lookup yields CDR1 MNHEY and CDR2 SVGAGI. This CDR3 comprises 14 residues. The CDR3 region is CASSPGDGVMGRFF. The DNA of the CDR3 is TGTGCCAGCAGTCCTGGGGACGGGGTCATGGGTCGGTTTTTT.

The CDR3 loop is CASSLSHEAFF. The CDR3 nucleotides are TGTGCCAGCAGCTTAAGCCATGAAGCTTTCTTT. The rearrangement uses TRBV11-2 and TRBJ1-1; D ambiguous. The CDR3 runs to 11 residues. Trimming pared 2 bases from V and 7 bases from J, leaving 5 bases between. Germline CDR1 SGHAT, CDR2 FQNNGV.

The chain joins TRBV27 to TRBJ2-3; D remains ambiguous. The length of the CDR3 is 14 residues. Germline-derived CDR1 and CDR2 are MNHEY and SMNVEV (reference sequence). V lost 7 bases to trimming and J lost 0 bases, with 11 bases between them. The CDR3 here is CASIPTSSTDTQYF. The CDR3 coding sequence is TGTGCCAGCATCCCAACCTCTAGCACAGATACGCAGTATTTT.

The chain joins TRBV7-8 to TRBJ2-1; D unclear. Germline V gene sequence: CDR1 SGHVS, CDR2 FQNEAQ. This CDR3 region has 15 residues. With 2 bases removed from V and 6 bases from J, the gap between germline ends came to 14 bases. This chain's CDR3 is CASSLTPLGFNEQFF. The DNA for the CDR3 is TGTGCCAGCAGCTTAACCCCATTGGGGTTCAATGAGCAGTTCTTC.

The chain recombines TRBV28 with TRBJ2-7, with D possibly called TRBD1 or TRBD2 (5 bases each). The CDR3 is 15 residues long. Germline V gene sequence: CDR1 MDHEN, CDR2 SYDVKM. With 6 bases removed from V and 0 bases from J, the gap between germline ends came to 15 bases. The CDR3 region has the DNA TGTGCCAGCAGCCCCACCGGGACGACCTCCTACGAGCAGTACTTC. Its protein product is CASSPTGTTSYEQYF.

The chain couples TRBV29-1 to TRBJ1-2; D unclear. CDR3 length: 11 residues. Trimming took 5 bases from V and 2 from J, leaving 6 bases between them. Germline V gene sequence: CDR1 SQVTM, CDR2 ANQGSEA. CDR3 DNA sequence: TGCAGCGTTAGGACGAACTATGGCTACACCTTC. Protein: CSVRTNYGYTF.

This chain links TRBV25-1 with TRBJ2-1; D perhaps matches TRBD1 (6 bases). The CDR3 extends over 15 amino acids. CDR1 is MGHDK, CDR2 SYGVNS, per germline. V shed 5 bases and J shed 8 bases, with 19 bases lying between them. The CDR3 nucleotides are TGTGCCAGCAGTCCCACACTAAACAGGGACGATGAGCAGTTCTTC. This codes for CASSPTLNRDDEQFF. The full variable domain, rest sourced from reference TRBV25-1 and TRBJ2-1, is EADIYQTPRYLVIGTGKKITLECSQTMGHDKMYWYQQDPGMELHLIHYSYGVNSTEKGDLSSESTVSRIRTEHFPLTLESARPSHTSQYLCASSPTLNRDDEQFFGPGTRLTVL.

V is TRBV6-4 and J is TRBJ2-7; 12 bases are a match to TRBD1. V lost 8 bases and J lost 7; bases outside the gene matches: 9. CDR3 length equals 14 residues. From germline, CDR1 is MRHNA and CDR2 SNTAGT. The CDR3: CASAPGQGAKEQYF. The CDR3 nucleotides read TGTGCCAGCGCACCGGGACAGGGGGCGAAGGAGCAGTACTTC.

The chain couples TRBV25-1 to TRBJ2-1; tentatively, D is TRBD2 (6 bases). This CDR3 has 15 amino acids. Trimming stripped 2 bases from V and 4 bases from J, with 12 bases between. Germline V gene data show CDR1 as MGHDK and CDR2 as SYGVNS. CDR3 region: CASSELAIRYNEQFF. CDR3 DNA sequence: TGTGCCAGCAGTGAACTAGCGATCCGTTACAATGAGCAGTTCTTC.

J is TRBJ2-7 and V is TRBV30; 8 bases are shared with TRBD1. CDR1 and CDR2 (germline): GTSNPN, SVGIG (reference sequence). The V and J ends lost 6 bases and 4 bases, in that order; junction bases with no gene match: 8. The CDR3 runs to 13 residues. CDR3 DNA sequence: TGTGCCTGCCAGGACAGGGCATTGTACGAGCAGTACTTC. Translated, it gives CACQDRALYEQYF.